Listed here are 31 T cell receptor beta chains from one sample, sequenced in a study of blood T cell repertoires in COVID-19. The method was immunoSEQ multiplex PCR; TCRdb's version includes in-frame clones alone and lacks a portion of them. This table has around 200,000 clones, 85% appearing once. Sequencing was done on a sample of peripheral blood. Receptors were obtained from a person aged 70 to 80 with COVID-19, enrolled during active disease.

On this clone itself: The same CDR3 also results from other DNA sequences found in this sample. The CDR3 nucleotides are TGTGCCAGCTCACCTTCCACCGGGAGCAATCAGCCCCAGCATTTT. This encodes CASSPSTGSNQPQHF. The V and J genes are TRBV18 and TRBJ1-5, with D hard to call. The CDR3 runs 15 residues. Germline V gene lookup returns CDR1 KGHSH and CDR2 LQKENI. V was cut by 3 bases and J by 1 base, with 10 bases left in between.

The chain links TRBV6-5 to TRBJ2-5, with unresolved D. CDR3 length: 12 amino acids. From germline, CDR1 is MNHEY and CDR2 SVGAGI. Trimming removed 7 bases at V and 5 bases at J, with 11 bases between. CDR3 residues: CASTPGGETQYF. For the CDR3, the DNA is TGTGCCAGCACCCCGGGTGGGGAGACCCAGTACTTC.

The V call is TRBV3-1 (or the pseudogene TRBV3-2), the J call TRBJ1-2; D might be TRBD1 (5 bases). This CDR3 has 14 amino acids. The V end was cut by 0 bases, the J end by 4 bases, with 9 bases between. Germline lookup yields CDR1 LGHDT and CDR2 YNNKEL (reference sequence). DNA for the CDR3: TGTGCCAGCAGCCAAGATTTAAGGGGCTATGGCTACACCTTC. As protein: CASSQDLRGYGYTF.

V usage is TRBV3-1 (or the pseudogene TRBV3-2) and J usage is TRBJ1-2; TRBD1 matches 7 bases. This CDR3 spans 15 amino acids. Trimming cost V 4 bases and J 5 bases; bases outside gene matches: 10. Germline V lookup: CDR1 LGHDT, CDR2 YNNKEL (reference sequence). The CDR3 coding sequence is TGTGCCAGCAGCCCACCGGGACAGAAATTATATGGCTACACCTTC. Encoded protein: CASSPPGQKLYGYTF.

This chain uses TRBV19 with TRBJ2-7; 10 bases fit TRBD2. Germline CDR1 reads LNHDA; CDR2 reads SQIVND (reference sequence). J gave up 4 bases and V 4 bases, and 7 bases lay outside the gene matches. The CDR3 contains 15 residues. The CDR3 reads CASSTAASGSYEQYF. The CDR3 DNA reads as TGTGCCAGTAGTACCGCGGCTAGCGGGAGTTACGAGCAGTACTTC.

The rearrangement joins TRBV25-1 to TRBJ2-7, with 12 positions matching TRBD2. Germline V gene sequence: CDR1 MGHDK, CDR2 SYGVNS. The CDR3 totals 13 residues. V was pared by 10 bases and J by 4 bases, with 5 bases of the junction left unmatched. The chain's CDR3 is CATRLAGEYEQYF. The CDR3 nucleotides are TGTGCCACCAGACTAGCGGGGGAATACGAGCAGTACTTC.

J is TRBJ1-1 and V is TRBV2; 10 bases line up with TRBD1. Germline trimming cut 6 bases from V and 1 base from J; bases unmatched to any gene: 2. Germline CDR1 and CDR2: SNHLY and FYNNEI. The CDR3 extends over 14 amino acids. CDR3 in DNA: TGTGCCAGCAGCCGACAGGGGGCGAACACTGAAGCTTTCTTT. Protein product: CASSRQGANTEAFF. Supplemented by reference TRBV2 and TRBJ1-1, the full variable domain reads EPEVTQTPSHQVTQMGQEVILRCVPISNHLYFYWYRQILGQKVEFLVSFYNNEISEKSEIFDDQFSVERPDGSNFTLKIRSTKLEDSAMYFCASSRQGANTEAFFGQGTRLTVV.

The genes are TRBV28 and TRBJ1-1, with 7 bases lining up with TRBD1. J gave up 8 bases and V 8 bases, and 11 bases lay outside the gene matches. This CDR3 has 13 residues. Germline assignment: CDR1 MDHEN and CDR2 SYDVKM. CDR3 DNA: TGTGCCAGCCGAGACAGGGCTAAATCGGAAGCTTTCTTT. This sequence encodes CASRDRAKSEAFF.

The V call is TRBV6-5, the J call TRBJ1-3, with TRBD1 matching over 7 bases. CDR3 length: 14 residues. CDR1 and CDR2 from the germline V gene are MNHEY and SVGAGI. After removal of 6 bases from V and 6 bases from J, the junction contained 8 bases not matched to a gene. The CDR3: CASRLTGIVNTIYF. CDR3 sequence (DNA): TGTGCCAGCAGACTGACAGGGATTGTAAACACCATATATTTT.

This clone showed up just a few times. The chain couples TRBV3-1 (or the pseudogene TRBV3-2) to TRBJ1-6; 8 nucleotides agree with TRBD1. V lost 0 bases to trimming and J lost 13 bases; unmatched junction nucleotides: 8. Germline assignment: CDR1 LGHDT and CDR2 YNNKEL (reference sequence). CDR3 size: 15 residues. The CDR3 reads CASSQDGTGPRPLHF. The CDR3 coding sequence is TGTGCCAGCAGCCAAGACGGGACAGGCCCGAGGCCCCTCCACTTT.

The chain couples TRBV28 to TRBJ2-3; 7 bases align to TRBD1. After removal of 6 bases from V and 4 bases from J, the junction contained 4 bases not matched to a gene. Germline CDR1 reads MDHEN; CDR2 reads SYDVKM. The CDR3 covers 13 residues. The CDR3 coding sequence is TGTGCCAGCAGACACAGGGGATCAGATACGCAGTATTTT. Protein sequence: CASRHRGSDTQYF.

The V gene is TRBV7-9, the J gene TRBJ1-5; TRBD1 aligns across 9 bases. The germline V gene encodes CDR1 SEHNR and CDR2 FQNEAQ (reference sequence). The ends lost 6 bases at V and 4 bases at J; junction bases unmatched: 13. This CDR3 has 17 amino acids. The CDR3 loop reads CASSAGTGNGWNQPQHF. As DNA, the CDR3 is TGTGCCAGCAGTGCCGGGACAGGGAACGGTTGGAATCAGCCCCAGCATTTT. Full variable domain (missing parts from reference TRBV7-9 and TRBJ1-5): DTGVSQNPRHKITKRGQNVTFRCDPISEHNRLYWYRQTLGQGPEFLTYFQNEAQLEKSRLLSDRFSAERPKGSFSTLEIQRTEQGDSAMYLCASSAGTGNGWNQPQHFGDGTRLSIL.

This sequence joins TRBV7-3 and TRBJ2-6; D perhaps matches TRBD1 (5 bases). CDR3 length: 15 residues. V was shortened by 5 bases and J by 2 bases, with 10 bases between the two germline ends. CDR1 is SGHTA and CDR2 is FQGTGA in the germline V gene. For the CDR3, the DNA is TGTGCCAGCAGCCTAGACAGTACTGGGGCCAACGTCCTGACTTTC. Translating gives CASSLDSTGANVLTF.

This clone showed up just once. The chain carries TRBV14 and TRBJ2-3, with 8 nucleotides matching TRBD2. V was clipped by 3 bases and J by 8 bases; unmatched bases: 4. This CDR3 comprises 13 residues. From germline, CDR1 is SGHDN and CDR2 FVKESK. The CDR3 is CASSHPGGGTQYF. CDR3 coding DNA: TGTGCCAGCAGCCACCCCGGGGGGGGTACGCAGTATTTT.

This chain connects TRBV27 to TRBJ2-2; weak D call: TRBD1 (5 bases). Looked up from germline, CDR1 is MNHEY and CDR2 is SMNVEV (reference sequence). There are 15 residues in the CDR3. V was clipped by 0 bases and J by 6 bases, with 11 bases between them. DNA for the CDR3: TGTGCCAGCAGTTTATCATCAGGGATCCCCGGGGAGCTGTTTTTT. It specifies CASSLSSGIPGELFF.

This clone was counted a few times. The chain uses TRBV6-4 and TRBJ2-7, with 10 bases lining up with TRBD2. Germline values: CDR1 MRHNA, CDR2 SNTAGT. After removal of 2 bases from V and 8 bases from J, the junction contained 3 bases not matched to a gene. The CDR3 has 13 amino acids. Here the CDR3 reads CASSDVAGGQQYF. CDR3 nucleotides: TGTGCCAGCAGTGACGTAGCGGGAGGTCAGCAGTACTTC.

V gene TRBV19 combines with J gene TRBJ2-3; D possibly corresponds to TRBD2 (5 bases). The germline gives CDR1 LNHDA, CDR2 SQIVND (reference sequence). The CDR3 spans 14 residues. The germline V and J ends were trimmed by 7 bases and 3 bases, with 14 bases remaining between them. The CDR3, as DNA: TGTGCCAGTAACGAAGCGGTGGGAACAGATACGCAGTATTTT. It codes for CASNEAVGTDTQYF.

V gene TRBV6-2 or TRBV6-3 combines with J gene TRBJ2-5; D possibly corresponds to TRBD2 (5 bases). The V and J ends lost 0 bases and 5 bases respectively, with 25 bases between them. Germline V gene lookup returns CDR1 MNHEY and CDR2 SVGEGT. The length of the CDR3 is 19 residues. The CDR3 DNA reads TGTGCCAGCAGTTACTCTGAAGGTGCTTCGGGGATCTGGTGGGAGACCCAGTACTTC. Encoded protein: CASSYSEGASGIWWETQYF.

This rearrangement joins TRBV25-1 to TRBJ1-2; 8 nucleotides align to TRBD1. The CDR3 sequence is 13 residues long. Unmatched junction bases numbered 5, after V lost 5 bases and J lost 6 bases. The germline CDR1 and CDR2 sequences are MGHDK and SYGVNS. The CDR3 region has the DNA TGTGCCAGCAGTCTTCCAGGGGGCAATGGCTACACCTTC. Its translation: CASSLPGGNGYTF.

The chain combines TRBV10-3 with TRBJ2-5; D call uncertain. The germline V gene encodes CDR1 ENHRY and CDR2 SYGVKD. V shed 2 bases and J shed 4 bases, with 5 bases lying between them. This CDR3 contains 12 residues. CDR3 in amino acids: CAISEVLETQYF. The CDR3 DNA reads TGTGCCATCAGTGAGGTTCTAGAGACCCAGTACTTC.

This clone has just one count. The chain links TRBV7-2 to TRBJ1-1; possible D gene TRBD1, 6 bases. V dropped 5 bases and J dropped 0 bases, with 19 bases sitting between them. The germline CDR1 and CDR2 sequences are SGHTA and FQGNSA. The CDR3 extends over 17 amino acids. The CDR3 DNA reads TGTGCCAGCAGCGTTAAAGGGGGTAAGGCAATGAACACTGAAGCTTTCTTT. Protein sequence: CASSVKGGKAMNTEAFF.

The gene calls are TRBV10-1 and TRBJ2-2, with D possibly being TRBD1 (6 bases). Germline-derived CDR1 and CDR2 are WNHNN and SYGVQD (reference sequence). Deletions cut 6 bases from V and 5 bases from J, with 19 bases between. This CDR3 is built from 16 residues. The CDR3 coding sequence is TGCGCCAGCAGACTATCCACAGGGTTGGTGACCGGGGAGCTGTTTTTT. Residues: CASRLSTGLVTGELFF.

The rearrangement uses TRBV27 and TRBJ1-4; 8 bases map to TRBD1. The CDR3 loop spans 15 amino acids. In germline, CDR1 is MNHEY, CDR2 SMNVEV (reference sequence). The V gene end was trimmed by 5 bases and the J gene end by 3 bases; junction bases not matched to a gene: 5. This CDR3 reads CASSPLTGANEKLFF. The CDR3 DNA reads TGTGCCAGCAGTCCCTTGACAGGGGCTAATGAAAAACTGTTTTTT.

The rearrangement joins TRBV7-8 to TRBJ2-7, with D possibly TRBD1 on 6 matching bases. The length of the CDR3 is 15 residues. V was cut by 1 base and J by 6 bases, with 16 bases left in between. The germline CDR1 and CDR2 sequences are SGHVS and FQNEAQ. The CDR3 coding sequence is TGTGCCAGCAGCTTAGTCACCAGGGGATTTGGCGAGCAGTACTTC. This translates into CASSLVTRGFGEQYF.

This chain joins TRBV7-3 and TRBJ1-6, with D uncertain. Germline CDR1 SGHTA, CDR2 FQGTGA. V was shortened by 0 bases and J by 10 bases, with 19 bases between the two germline ends. This CDR3 is 17 amino acids long. The CDR3 sequence is CASSLTSRQIGLSPLHF. In DNA, the CDR3 is TGTGCCAGCAGCTTAACAAGCCGCCAGATCGGGTTATCACCCCTCCACTTT. The full variable domain, rest sourced from reference TRBV7-3 and TRBJ1-6, is GAGVSQTPSNKVTEKGKYVELRCDPISGHTALYWYRQSLGQGPEFLIYFQGTGAADDSGLPNDRFFAVRPEGSVSTLKIQRTERGDSAVYLCASSLTSRQIGLSPLHFGNGTRLTVT.

The chain uses TRBV4-1 and TRBJ2-3, with 9 positions matching TRBD2. This CDR3 comprises 17 residues. The ends lost 2 bases at V and 6 bases at J; junction bases unmatched: 12. The V gene's germline CDR1 is MGHRA and CDR2 YSYEKL. The CDR3 spells CASSQPGGGAGADTQYF. The DNA for the CDR3 is TGCGCCAGCAGCCAACCAGGCGGGGGGGCCGGGGCGGATACGCAGTATTTT.

This clone was found a few times. V is TRBV7-9 and J is TRBJ1-5, with unresolved D. CDR3 size: 14 residues. V was trimmed by 1 base and J by 2 bases, leaving 6 bases between them. CDR1 and CDR2 from the germline V gene are SEHNR and FQNEAQ (reference sequence). CDR3 sequence reads: CASSLGHGNQPQHF. Written as DNA, the CDR3 is TGTGCCAGCAGCTTAGGGCACGGCAATCAGCCCCAGCATTTT.

J is TRBJ2-7 and V is TRBV11-2; D gene unclear. The V gene lost 2 bases and the J gene lost 1 base, with 6 bases spanning the gap. This CDR3 comprises 13 residues. The V gene's germline CDR1 is SGHAT and CDR2 FQNNGV. The CDR3: CASSLSRSYEQYF. The CDR3 nucleotides are TGTGCCAGCAGCTTATCCAGGTCCTACGAGCAGTACTTC.

This clone has more than one count but fewer than ten. The chain links TRBV2 to TRBJ1-1; D is uncertain. Per the germline V gene, CDR1 is SNHLY and CDR2 is FYNNEI. Trimming took off 8 bases at V and 8 bases at J, with 15 bases between the two ends. This CDR3 is 12 amino acids long. This chain's CDR3 is CASEKGAYEAFF. The CDR3, as DNA: TGTGCCAGCGAAAAAGGAGCTTACGAAGCTTTCTTT.

In its sample, this clone was seen many times. This sample also contains other DNA sequences that code for the same CDR3. The V gene is TRBV10-3, the J gene TRBJ2-7, with 10 nucleotides matching TRBD1. The CDR3 covers 15 residues. V was clipped by 2 bases and J by 3 bases; unmatched bases: 4. Per germline, CDR1 ENHRY and CDR2 SYGVKD. In DNA form, the CDR3 reads TGTGCCATCAGTGAGGGCCGGGACAGGGGCTACGAGCAGTACTTC. Translated: CAISEGRDRGYEQYF.

This clone was seen only once. The chain couples TRBV7-6 to TRBJ1-1; D is undetermined. CDR3 length: 15 residues. V lost 1 base and J lost 5, with 14 bases in between. Germline values: CDR1 SGHVS, CDR2 FNYEAQ. The CDR3 DNA is TGTGCCAGCAGCTTAGACAGCCTCTCTGGGACTGAAGCTTTCTTT. It codes for CASSLDSLSGTEAFF. Together with reference TRBV7-6 and TRBJ1-1, the CDR3 gives the full variable domain: GAGVSQSPRYKVTKRGQDVALRCDPISGHVSLYWYRQALGQGPEFLTYFNYEAQQDKSGLPNDRFSAERPEGSISTLTIQRTEQRDSAMYRCASSLDSLSGTEAFFGQGTRLTVV.